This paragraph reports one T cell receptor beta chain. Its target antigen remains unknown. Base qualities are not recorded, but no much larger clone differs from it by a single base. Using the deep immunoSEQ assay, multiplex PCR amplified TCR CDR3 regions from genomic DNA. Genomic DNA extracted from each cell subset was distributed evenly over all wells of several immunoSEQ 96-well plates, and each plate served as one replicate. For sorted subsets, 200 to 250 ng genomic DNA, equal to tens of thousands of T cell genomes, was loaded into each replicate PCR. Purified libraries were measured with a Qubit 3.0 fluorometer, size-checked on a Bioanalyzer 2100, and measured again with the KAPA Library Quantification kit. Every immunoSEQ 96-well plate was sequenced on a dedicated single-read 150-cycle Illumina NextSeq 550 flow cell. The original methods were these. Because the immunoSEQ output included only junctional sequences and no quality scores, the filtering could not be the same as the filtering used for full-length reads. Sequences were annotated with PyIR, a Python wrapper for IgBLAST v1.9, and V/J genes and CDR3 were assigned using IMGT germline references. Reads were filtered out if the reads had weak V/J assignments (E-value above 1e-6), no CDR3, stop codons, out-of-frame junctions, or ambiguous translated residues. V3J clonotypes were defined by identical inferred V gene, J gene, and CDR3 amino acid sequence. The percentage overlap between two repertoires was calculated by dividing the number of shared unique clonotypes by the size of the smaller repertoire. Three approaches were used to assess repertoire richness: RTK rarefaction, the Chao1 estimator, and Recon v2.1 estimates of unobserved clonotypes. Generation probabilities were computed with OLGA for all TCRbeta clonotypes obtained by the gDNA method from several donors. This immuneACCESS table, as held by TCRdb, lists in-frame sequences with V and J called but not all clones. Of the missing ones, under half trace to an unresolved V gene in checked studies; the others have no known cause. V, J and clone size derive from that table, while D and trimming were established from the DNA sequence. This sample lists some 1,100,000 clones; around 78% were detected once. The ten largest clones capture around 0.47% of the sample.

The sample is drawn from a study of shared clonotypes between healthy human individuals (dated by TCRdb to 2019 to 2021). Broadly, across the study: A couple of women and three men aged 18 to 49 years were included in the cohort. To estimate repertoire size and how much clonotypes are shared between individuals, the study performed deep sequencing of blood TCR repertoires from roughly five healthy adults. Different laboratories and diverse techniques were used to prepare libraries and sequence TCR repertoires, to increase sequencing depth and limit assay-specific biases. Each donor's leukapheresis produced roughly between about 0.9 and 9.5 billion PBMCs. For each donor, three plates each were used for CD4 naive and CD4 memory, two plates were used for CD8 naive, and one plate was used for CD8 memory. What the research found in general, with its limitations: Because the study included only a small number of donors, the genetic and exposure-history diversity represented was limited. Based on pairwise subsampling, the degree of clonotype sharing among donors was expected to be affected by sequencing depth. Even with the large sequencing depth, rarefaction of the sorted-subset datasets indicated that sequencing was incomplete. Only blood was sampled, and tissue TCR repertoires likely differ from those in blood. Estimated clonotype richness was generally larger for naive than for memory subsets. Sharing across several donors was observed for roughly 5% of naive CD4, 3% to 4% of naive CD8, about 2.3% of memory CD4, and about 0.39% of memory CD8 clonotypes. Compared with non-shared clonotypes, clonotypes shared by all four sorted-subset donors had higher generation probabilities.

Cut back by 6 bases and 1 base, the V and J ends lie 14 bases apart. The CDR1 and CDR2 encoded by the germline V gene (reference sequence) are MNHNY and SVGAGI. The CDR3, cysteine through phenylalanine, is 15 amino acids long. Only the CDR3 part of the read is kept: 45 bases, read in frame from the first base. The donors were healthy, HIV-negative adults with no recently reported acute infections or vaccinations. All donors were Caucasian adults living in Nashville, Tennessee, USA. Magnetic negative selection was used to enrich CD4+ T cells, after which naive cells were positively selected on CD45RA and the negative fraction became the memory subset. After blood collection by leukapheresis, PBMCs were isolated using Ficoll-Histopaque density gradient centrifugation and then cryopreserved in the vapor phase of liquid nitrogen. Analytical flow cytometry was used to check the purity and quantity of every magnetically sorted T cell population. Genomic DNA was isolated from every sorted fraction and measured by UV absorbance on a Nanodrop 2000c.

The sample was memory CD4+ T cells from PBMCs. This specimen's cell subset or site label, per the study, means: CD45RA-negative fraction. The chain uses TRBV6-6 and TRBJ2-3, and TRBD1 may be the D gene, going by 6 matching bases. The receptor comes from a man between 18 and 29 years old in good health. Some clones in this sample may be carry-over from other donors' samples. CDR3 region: CASSLGTPRTDTQYF. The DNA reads TGTGCCAGCAGCCTCGGGACACCTCGCACAGATACGCAGTATTTT.